This passage covers 6 T cell receptor beta chains from one sample sequenced in a study of T cell repertoires in cytomegalovirus infection. MiXCR, run by TCRdb on the reads, gives a single entry per CDR3 protein. The data hold around 750,000 distinct CDR3 sequences, with about 31% observed a single time. These receptors' antigens are unknown. Here the sequenced sample was cultured CD8+ T cells from PBMCs, taken from culture after CMV antigen stimulation. The receptors derive from a human donor in good health (CMV status not recorded). Some clones in this sample may be carry-over from other donors' samples.

This clonotype has just one count. The chain combines TRBV12-3 or TRBV12-4 with TRBJ2-2; a weak D match, TRBD1 (6 bases). The CDR3 consists of 15 residues. With 10 bases removed from V and 4 bases from J, the gap between germline ends came to 19 bases. CDR3 coding DNA: TGTGCCATCCCCTCGGACAGTCGAGCCACCGGGGAGCTGTTTTTT. Translating gives CAIPSDSRATGELFF.

This clonotype was seen a handful of times. The chain is built from TRBV7-2 and TRBJ2-1; D remains ambiguous. The ends were cut back, 5 bases at V and 4 bases at J, with 9 bases in the middle. CDR1 and CDR2 from the germline V gene are SGHTA and FQGNSA. CDR3 length: 13 amino acids. The CDR3 DNA reads as TGTGCCAGCAGCAACCCATCTTACAATGAGCAGTTCTTC. Amino acids: CASSNPSYNEQFF.

V is TRBV6-8 and J is TRBJ2-1; the D gene is possibly TRBD2 (5 bases). The CDR3 is 13 amino acids. V was clipped by 6 bases and J by 1 base, with 7 bases between them. Germline-derived CDR1 and CDR2 are MNHGY and SAAAGT. The DNA for the CDR3 is TGTGCCAGCAGGTGGAGGTCCTACAATGAGCAGTTCTTC. Encoded protein: CASRWRSYNEQFF.

This clonotype was detected many times. This chain's CDR3 is CASSLAAPANTGELFF. CDR3 nucleotides: TGTGCCAGCAGCTTAGCGGCGCCTGCGAACACCGGGGAGCTGTTTTTT. The rearrangement links TRBV7-2 to TRBJ2-2, with D unclear. The length of the CDR3 is 16 residues. In germline, CDR1 is SGHTA, CDR2 FQGNSA. Trimming shortened V by 0 bases and J by 0 bases, and 8 bases separated the two germline ends.

The J gene is TRBJ2-1, the V gene TRBV27; TRBD2 aligns across 9 bases. Germline V lookup: CDR1 MNHEY, CDR2 SMNVEV (reference sequence). The J segment lost 7 bases and the V segment lost 6 bases, leaving 7 bases of the junction unmatched. The CDR3 totals 14 residues. CDR3 residues: CASRPGGGVNEQFF. In nucleotides, the CDR3 is TGTGCCAGCAGGCCGGGCGGGGGGGTAAATGAGCAGTTCTTC.

The rearrangement uses TRBV7-9 and TRBJ2-1; D is uncertain. The CDR3 contains 17 residues. Trimming cost V 2 bases and J 5 bases, with 19 bases left between them. CDR1 and CDR2 from the germline V gene are SEHNR and FQNEAQ (reference sequence). CDR3 protein: CASSLKVQAPRDNEQFF. CDR3 coding DNA: TGTGCCAGCAGCTTAAAGGTCCAGGCTCCACGGGACAATGAGCAGTTCTTC.